Listed here is a single T cell receptor beta chain. This sample is drawn from a study of control samples from healthy donors and cancer patients. Profiling relied on immunoSEQ multiplex PCR, and the TCRdb table lists in-frame clones only, not all of them. The sample has about 110,000 clones, around 89% seen once. The TCR sequence derives from a woman in her fifties or sixties in good health. The sequenced material came from blood.

CDR3 nucleotide sequence: TGTGCCAGCAGCGTATCCAGGACTAGCGGGAGCTATGAGCAGTTCTTC. It codes for CASSVSRTSGSYEQFF. This chain joins TRBV9 and TRBJ2-1; TRBD2 agrees at 13 bases. J lost 8 bases, V lost 1 base, and 6 bases had no gene match. Germline CDR1 is SGDLS and CDR2 is YYNGEE. The CDR3 has 16 amino acids.